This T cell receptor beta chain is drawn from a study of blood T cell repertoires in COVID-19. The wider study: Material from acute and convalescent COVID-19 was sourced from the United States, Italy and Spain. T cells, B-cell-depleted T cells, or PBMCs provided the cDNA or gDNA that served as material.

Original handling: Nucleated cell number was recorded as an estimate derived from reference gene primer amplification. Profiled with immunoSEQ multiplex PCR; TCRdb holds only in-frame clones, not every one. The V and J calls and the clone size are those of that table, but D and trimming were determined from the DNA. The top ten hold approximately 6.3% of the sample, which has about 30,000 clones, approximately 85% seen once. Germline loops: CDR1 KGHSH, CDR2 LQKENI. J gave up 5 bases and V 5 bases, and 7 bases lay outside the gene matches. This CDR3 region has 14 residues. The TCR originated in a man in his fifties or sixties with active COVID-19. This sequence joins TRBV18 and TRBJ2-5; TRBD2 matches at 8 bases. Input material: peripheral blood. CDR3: CASSESGRLETQYF. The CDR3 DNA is TGTGCCAGCTCAGAAAGCGGGAGATTGGAGACCCAGTACTTC.